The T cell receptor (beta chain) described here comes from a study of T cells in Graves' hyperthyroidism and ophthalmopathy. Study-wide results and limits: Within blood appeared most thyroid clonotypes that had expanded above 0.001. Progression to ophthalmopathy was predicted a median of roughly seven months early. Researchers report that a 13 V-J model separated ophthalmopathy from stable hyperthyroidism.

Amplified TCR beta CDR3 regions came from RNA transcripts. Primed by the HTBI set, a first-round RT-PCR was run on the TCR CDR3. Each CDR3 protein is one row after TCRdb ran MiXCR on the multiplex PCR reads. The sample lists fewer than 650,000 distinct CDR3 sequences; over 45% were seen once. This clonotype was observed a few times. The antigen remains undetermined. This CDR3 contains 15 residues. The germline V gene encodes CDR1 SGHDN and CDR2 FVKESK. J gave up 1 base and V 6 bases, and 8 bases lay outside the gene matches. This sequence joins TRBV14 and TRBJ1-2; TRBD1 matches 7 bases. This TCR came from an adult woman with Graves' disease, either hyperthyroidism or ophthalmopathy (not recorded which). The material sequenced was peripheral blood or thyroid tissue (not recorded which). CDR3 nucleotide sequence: TGTGCCAGCAGTGGGTCCGGGACAGATAACTATGGCTACACCTTC. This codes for CASSGSGTDNYGYTF. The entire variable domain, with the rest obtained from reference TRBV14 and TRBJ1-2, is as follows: EAGVTQFPSHSVIEKGQTVTLRCDPISGHDNLYWYRRVMGKEIKFLLHFVKESKQDESGMPNNRFLAERTGGTYSTLKVQPAELEDSGVYFCASSGSGTDNYGYTFGSGTRLTVV.